The clone carrying this T cell receptor beta chain was picked up one time. Antigen unknown. This sample is part of a study of cytomegalovirus exposure and HLA in healthy donors. Looking at the study overall: Researchers previously reported finding roughly 120 million unique TCR beta sequences from roughly 180 million T cells. Study-wide findings and caveats: CMV serostatus alone was available as immune exposure information. When analyzed later, a missense DCLRE1C variant was found to be linked to TCR beta V- and J-gene trimming.

A multiplex PCR was run with 60 Vbeta primers and 13 Jbeta primers. The protocol was immunoSEQ multiplex PCR, while the TCRdb copy is restricted to in-frame clones and leaves out a portion. The data contain 100,000 to 150,000 clones, roughly 79% of them singletons. The J segment lost 4 bases and the V segment lost 2 bases, leaving 4 bases of the junction unmatched. Germline CDR1 reads LNHDA; CDR2 reads SQIVND (reference sequence). The CDR3 length is 15 residues. Sequencing was done on a sample of PBMCs. The clonotype originates from a middle-aged woman in good health and CMV-seronegative. The chain employs TRBV19 and TRBJ2-3, with 9 nucleotides matching TRBD1. Written as DNA, the CDR3 is TGTGCCAGTAGTATACCTGGACAGGGGTCAGATACGCAGTATTTT. This translates into CASSIPGQGSDTQYF.